Listed here are 30 T cell receptor beta chains from one sample, sequenced in a study of T cells in Graves' hyperthyroidism and ophthalmopathy. There were TCR beta CDR3 regions amplified from RNA transcripts. Carried out on the TCR CDR3, a first-round RT-PCR used the HTBI primer set. TCRdb reprocessed the multiplex PCR reads with MiXCR, giving one entry per CDR3 protein. The sample holds 450,000 to 650,000 distinct CDR3 sequences, roughly 17% seen once. The sequenced sample was blood. The receptors stem from a woman under 30 with Graves' ophthalmopathy.

There are many counts of this clonotype. The rearrangement joins TRBV3-1 to TRBJ1-1; D remains unclear. Germline CDR1 is LGHDT and CDR2 is YNNKEL (reference sequence). Trimming pared 6 bases from V and 7 bases from J, leaving 12 bases between. CDR3 length: 12 residues. The CDR3 loop is CASSNERGEAFF. The CDR3 DNA is TGTGCCAGCAGTAACGAACGGGGTGAAGCTTTCTTT.

This clonotype was seen more than once but under ten times. The chain carries TRBV28 and TRBJ1-6, with 9 bases fitting TRBD1. The germline gives CDR1 MDHEN, CDR2 SYDVKM. The CDR3 length is 13 residues. J gave up 8 bases and V 5 bases, and 1 base lay outside the gene matches. The CDR3 loop reads CASSRTGDSPLHF. CDR3 in DNA: TGTGCCAGCAGTCGGACAGGGGATTCACCCCTCCACTTT.

This clonotype has ten or more counts. The V gene is TRBV7-3, the J gene TRBJ2-1; 8 bases fit TRBD2. The CDR3 length is 15 residues. J was trimmed by 6 bases and V by 3 bases; bases with no gene match: 7. Germline CDR1 SGHTA, CDR2 FQGTGA. The CDR3 loop is CASSLSGGVGNEQFF. The CDR3 DNA sequence: TGTGCCAGCAGCTTGTCGGGGGGGGTAGGCAATGAGCAGTTCTTC. Looking up the rest from reference TRBV7-3 and TRBJ2-1 gives the full variable domain: GAGVSQTPSNKVTEKGKYVELRCDPISGHTALYWYRQSLGQGPEFLIYFQGTGAADDSGLPNDRFFAVRPEGSVSTLKIQRTERGDSAVYLCASSLSGGVGNEQFFGPGTRLTVL.

This clonotype was counted at least ten times. The chain employs TRBV9 and TRBJ2-1, with D uncertain. Trimming took off 3 bases at V and 4 bases at J, with 8 bases between the two ends. The CDR3 consists of 13 residues. CDR1 is SGDLS and CDR2 is YYNGEE in the germline V gene. This chain's CDR3 is CASSGHLYNEQFF. The CDR3 DNA is TGTGCCAGCAGCGGACACCTTTACAATGAGCAGTTCTTC.

This clonotype was seen only once. J is TRBJ2-1 and V is TRBV7-3; D might be TRBD1 (6 bases). Germline CDR1 is SGHTA and CDR2 is FQGTGA. The CDR3 is 18 residues long. V was trimmed by 6 bases and J by 0 bases, leaving 21 bases between them. CDR3 bases: TGTGCCAGCAGTTCAAGCCCCCGGGACAACCCCTCCTACAATGAGCAGTTCTTC. Its translation is CASSSSPRDNPSYNEQFF.

Concerning this clonotype itself: Possible read error: a much larger clone is one base away. The chain links TRBV3-1 to TRBJ2-7, with D uncertain. Germline V gene sequence: CDR1 LGHDT, CDR2 YNNKEL (reference sequence). V was clipped by 0 bases and J by 4 bases, with 13 bases between them. CDR3 size: 15 residues. The DNA of the CDR3 is TGTGCCAGCAGCCAAGACCCCAAAACGACATACGAGCAGTACTTC. This gives the protein CASSQDPKTTYEQYF.

V is TRBV7-8 and J is TRBJ1-3, with D hard to call. The CDR3 is made up of 15 amino acids. Between the trimmed V and J ends, which lost 4 bases and 0 bases, there was a span of 10 bases. Germline lookup yields CDR1 SGHVS and CDR2 FQNEAQ. CDR3 sequence (DNA): TGTGCCAGCAGCTACCCCCCGTCCTCTGGAAACACCATATATTTT. This codes for CASSYPPSSGNTIYF.

CDR3 nucleotides: TGTGCCAGCAGTTTTTTTCCCCAGCGGGAGGTCTGGAGGTCCTACAATGAGCAGTTCTTC. It specifies CASSFFPQREVWRSYNEQFF. J is TRBJ2-1 and V is TRBV27; 9 bases are shared with TRBD2. The CDR3 length is 20 residues. From germline, CDR1 is MNHEY and CDR2 SMNVEV (reference sequence). Trimming took 3 bases from V and 1 from J; bases not matched to a gene: 16.

This clonotype was counted at least ten times. V gene TRBV5-5 combines with J gene TRBJ2-1, with TRBD2 matching over 11 bases. Germline V gene data show CDR1 as SGHKS and CDR2 as YYEKEE (reference sequence). The CDR3 spans 16 residues. V was clipped by 2 bases and J by 1 base; unmatched bases: 2. CDR3 protein: CASSFSGRDSYNEQFF. The CDR3 nucleotides are TGTGCCAGCAGCTTTAGCGGGAGGGATTCCTACAATGAGCAGTTCTTC.

This chain connects TRBV20-1 to TRBJ2-1; TRBD2 aligns across 10 bases. The J segment lost 7 bases and the V segment lost 0 bases, leaving 9 bases of the junction unmatched. Germline V CDR1 and CDR2: DFQATT, SNEGSKA (reference sequence). CDR3 length equals 16 residues. CDR3 bases: TGCAGTGCTAGAGACAGGAAACTAGCGGGGACAAATGAGCAGTTCTTC. This gives the protein CSARDRKLAGTNEQFF.

This chain links TRBV29-1 with TRBJ1-2, with 7 nucleotides matching TRBD1. The germline CDR1 and CDR2 sequences are SQVTM and ANQGSEA. The CDR3 length is 16 residues. With V trimmed by 1 base and J by 6 bases, 14 bases remained unmatched. This CDR3 reads CSVEAPPLDRVDGYTF. DNA of the CDR3: TGCAGCGTTGAAGCCCCCCCCTTAGACAGGGTTGATGGCTACACCTTC.

The chain employs TRBV29-1 and TRBJ2-7; maybe TRBD2 (5 bases). V was trimmed by 6 bases and J by 2 bases, leaving 11 bases between them. Germline loops: CDR1 SQVTM, CDR2 ANQGSEA. This CDR3 contains 12 residues. CDR3 amino acids: CSVSGSTYEQYF. In DNA form, the CDR3 reads TGCAGCGTCTCGGGGTCTACCTACGAGCAGTACTTC.

This clonotype was seen repeatedly, ten times or more. The gene calls are TRBV7-9 and TRBJ2-1; D gene uncertain. The CDR3 loop spans 16 amino acids. The germline CDR1 and CDR2 sequences are SEHNR and FQNEAQ (reference sequence). The V end was cut by 0 bases, the J end by 2 bases, with 11 bases between. CDR3 in amino acids: CASSLARDITYNEQFF. CDR3 coding DNA: TGTGCCAGCAGCTTAGCGCGTGATATAACCTACAATGAGCAGTTCTTC.

At least ten counts were recorded for this clonotype. The chain uses TRBV20-1 and TRBJ2-1; no definite D call. The CDR3 spans 12 residues. Trimming took off 3 bases at V and 5 bases at J, with 8 bases between the two ends. Germline V gene data show CDR1 as DFQATT and CDR2 as SNEGSKA (reference sequence). The CDR3 loop is CSASQVNNEQFF. Here the CDR3 DNA reads TGCAGTGCTAGTCAGGTCAACAATGAGCAGTTCTTC.

This clonotype was found many times. This chain connects TRBV11-2 to TRBJ2-7; TRBD1 might be the D (6 bases). V dropped 0 bases and J dropped 5 bases, with 14 bases sitting between them. This CDR3 has 15 residues. Germline CDR1 reads SGHAT; CDR2 reads FQNNGV. The CDR3, as DNA: TGTGCCAGCAGCTTAGAAGGGGGTAAAAAAGACGAGCAGTACTTC. Protein: CASSLEGGKKDEQYF.

This clonotype was counted many times. The V gene is TRBV11-2, the J gene TRBJ1-1; D possibly corresponds to TRBD1 (5 bases). Germline V gene sequence: CDR1 SGHAT, CDR2 FQNNGV. This CDR3 comprises 15 residues. V gave up 5 bases and J gave up 0 bases, with 13 bases separating them. The CDR3 sequence: CASSPVGGMNTEAFF. The CDR3 coding sequence is TGTGCCAGCAGCCCTGTCGGGGGGATGAACACTGAAGCTTTCTTT.

This clonotype was observed a handful of times. The chain is built from TRBV6-2 or TRBV6-3 and TRBJ2-2; 15 bases map to TRBD2. The V segment lost 5 bases and the J segment 4 bases; nucleotides outside the gene matches: 8. CDR1 MNHEY and CDR2 SVGEGT come from the germline V gene. The CDR3 is 18 amino acids. CDR3 loop: CASSHGLAGGPRTGELFF. CDR3 bases: TGTGCCAGCAGTCATGGACTAGCGGGAGGGCCTCGCACCGGGGAGCTGTTTTTT.

This clonotype came up many times. This sequence joins TRBV6-1 and TRBJ2-5; weak D call: TRBD1 (5 bases). Germline CDR1 MNHNS, CDR2 SASEGT. The CDR3 consists of 15 residues. Trimming shortened V by 7 bases and J by 5 bases, and 20 bases separated the two germline ends. CDR3 residues: CASTEGADRTETQYF. In nucleotides, the CDR3 is TGTGCCAGCACCGAAGGGGCGGATCGCACGGAGACCCAGTACTTC.

A few counts support this clonotype. This chain joins TRBV4-2 and TRBJ2-1; a possible D gene is TRBD2 (5 bases). The germline V gene has CDR1 LGHNA and CDR2 YNFKEQ. The CDR3 contains 14 residues. V lost 1 base to trimming and J lost 8 bases, with 12 bases between them. CDR3 nucleotides: TGTGCCAGCAGCCAAGGATGGACTGCCCATGAGCAGTTCTTC. This encodes CASSQGWTAHEQFF.

At least ten counts were recorded for this clonotype. The V call is TRBV13, the J call TRBJ1-2; no definite D call. The CDR3 has 15 amino acids. Deletions cut 0 bases from V and 4 bases from J, with 12 bases between. Germline CDR1 reads PRHDT; CDR2 reads FYEKMQ (reference sequence). The CDR3, as DNA: TGTGCCAGCAGCTTAGGGGCACGGGCCTTCTATGGCTACACCTTC. Amino acid sequence: CASSLGARAFYGYTF.

This clonotype was observed at least ten times. This chain uses TRBV6-2 or TRBV6-3 with TRBJ2-2; the D is unclear. The length of the CDR3 is 14 residues. V lost 2 bases, J lost 6 bases, and 10 bases lay in between. Germline V gene lookup returns CDR1 MNHEY and CDR2 SVGEGT. Here the CDR3 reads CASSYGPTPGELFF. The CDR3 nucleotides read TGTGCCAGCAGTTACGGGCCAACCCCCGGGGAGCTGTTTTTT.

V is TRBV20-1 and J is TRBJ2-7, with TRBD1 matching 7 bases. The J segment lost 10 bases and the V segment lost 1 base, leaving 19 bases of the junction unmatched. This CDR3 has 16 amino acids. Germline CDR1 reads DFQATT; CDR2 reads SNEGSKA (reference sequence). CDR3 coding DNA: TGCAGTGCTAGAGTGGGTTGGGGAACGGGGACAGCCGATCAGTACTTC. It codes for CSARVGWGTGTADQYF.

The table lists this clonotype with a few counts. The chain couples TRBV3-1 to TRBJ1-4; D is undetermined. The CDR3 totals 15 residues. Germline CDR1 reads LGHDT; CDR2 reads YNNKEL (reference sequence). Trimming shortened V by 0 bases and J by 5 bases, and 10 bases separated the two germline ends. The chain's CDR3 is CASSQEAVVNEKLFF. The CDR3 nucleotides read TGTGCCAGCAGCCAAGAAGCGGTGGTAAATGAAAAACTGTTTTTT.

This clonotype appeared many times. The J gene is TRBJ2-1, the V gene TRBV12-3 or TRBV12-4, with 7 bases aligning to TRBD1. The CDR3 runs to 13 residues. The trim removed 1 base at V and 8 bases at J, leaving 2 bases unmatched. The CDR3 reads CASSLDDRDEQFF. DNA of the CDR3: TGTGCCAGCAGTTTAGACGACAGGGATGAGCAGTTCTTC.

In its sample, this clonotype was seen a few times. In DNA form, the CDR3 reads TGTGCCAGCAGCTTAGAGTACCGCGGTAATGAGCAGTTCTTC. Translating it yields CASSLEYRGNEQFF. This chain connects TRBV7-8 to TRBJ2-1, with no clear D. Germline V lookup: CDR1 SGHVS, CDR2 FQNEAQ. CDR3 length equals 14 residues. Trimming took off 1 base at V and 7 bases at J, with 11 bases between the two ends. Looking up the rest from reference TRBV7-8 and TRBJ2-1 gives the full variable domain: GAGVSQSPRYKVAKRGQDVALRCDPISGHVSLFWYQQALGQGPEFLTYFQNEAQLDKSGLPSDRFFAERPEGSVSTLKIQRTQQEDSAVYLCASSLEYRGNEQFFGPGTRLTVL.

This clonotype was recorded at least ten times. The chain employs TRBV3-1 and TRBJ1-2, with a possible D match to TRBD1 (6 bases). The V and J ends lost 2 bases and 5 bases respectively, with 12 bases between them. This CDR3 region has 14 residues. CDR1 and CDR2 (germline): LGHDT, YNNKEL (reference sequence). Here the CDR3 reads CASSQKGGSYGYTF. The CDR3 DNA reads TGTGCCAGCAGCCAAAAGGGGGGGAGTTATGGCTACACCTTC.

The chain couples TRBV29-1 to TRBJ1-1; no definite D call. V lost 7 bases to trimming and J lost 7 bases, with 16 bases between them. The CDR3 loop spans 12 amino acids. In germline, CDR1 is SQVTM, CDR2 ANQGSEA. The chain's CDR3 is CSAANSDVEAFF. DNA for the CDR3: TGCAGCGCGGCGAACAGTGATGTTGAAGCTTTCTTT. Supplemented by reference TRBV29-1 and TRBJ1-1, the full variable domain reads SAVISQKPSRDICQRGTSLTIQCQVDSQVTMMFWYRQQPGQSLTLIATANQGSEATYESGFVIDKFPISRPNLTFSTLTVSNMSPEDSSIYLCSAANSDVEAFFGQGTRLTVV.

This clonotype was recorded many times. The chain is built from TRBV2 and TRBJ2-5; TRBD2 matches at 8 bases. With V trimmed by 3 bases and J by 5 bases, 5 bases remained unmatched. CDR3 size: 14 residues. The germline V gene has CDR1 SNHLY and CDR2 FYNNEI. The CDR3 sequence is CASSELAGGETQYF. The CDR3 DNA reads TGTGCCAGCAGTGAGTTGGCGGGGGGCGAGACCCAGTACTTC.

The V gene is TRBV13, the J gene TRBJ2-2; 7 nucleotides line up with TRBD1. V lost 8 bases, J lost 5 bases, and 8 bases stayed unmatched. The germline gives CDR1 PRHDT, CDR2 FYEKMQ (reference sequence). The CDR3 consists of 14 residues. CDR3 coding DNA: TGTGCCAGCCTCTTTGGGACAGAAACCGGGGAGCTGTTTTTT. Translated, it gives CASLFGTETGELFF.

This chain uses TRBV9 with TRBJ1-1; no firm D call. Germline V gene lookup returns CDR1 SGDLS and CDR2 YYNGEE. V was pared by 4 bases and J by 4 bases, with 20 bases between. CDR3 length: 16 amino acids. The CDR3 sequence: CASSPQLPGPGTEAFF. CDR3 nucleotides: TGTGCCAGCAGCCCCCAGCTACCGGGTCCGGGCACTGAAGCTTTCTTT.